This paragraph covers one T cell receptor (beta chain) sequence. Its specific antigen is unknown. Base-call qualities are not available, and no considerably larger clone is one nucleotide away. These data belong to a study of CD8 T cells in ankylosing spondylitis (dated by TCRdb to 2015 to 2018). With regard to the full study: To find TCR variants linked to disease, the study profiled T cell receptor beta repertoires in ankylosing spondylitis patients and healthy donors. Peripheral blood was sampled, and synovial fluid was also collected from ankylosing spondylitis patients. The full study cohort was made up of approximately 27 ankylosing spondylitis patients and fewer than 120 healthy donors.

TCRdb records Illumina HiSeq 2500 as the sequencer. Quantitative 5'-RACE with molecular barcodes was used to prepare TCR beta libraries. On the authors' methods: Disease-linked TCR variants were identified with a new computational method built on a probabilistic model of VDJ rearrangement. TCRdb reprocessed the public reads (quality trimming at Q25 with fastp, clone calling with MiXCR) and kept in-frame beta chains. Entries are consolidated by CDR3 protein sequence, retaining the most common genes and DNA. The V and J calls and clone size are TCRdb's, not the authors'. This sample lists under 200,000 distinct CDR3 sequences; roughly 10% were detected once. The ten largest clones take up roughly 16% of the sample. Points the paper makes about the study in general: A TCR beta motif made up of fewer than 10 highly homologous amino acid variants appeared to be characteristic of blood from ankylosing spondylitis patients. According to the report, matched synovial fluid samples from ankylosing spondylitis patients were significantly enriched for the disease-linked clones. Some of the motif variants had been reported before in the synovial fluid and blood of reactive arthritis patients, a finding that suggests common disease-initiation mechanisms. The disease-linked clones had a CD8+ phenotype and were found at relatively low frequencies in peripheral blood.

Taken from the germline V gene (reference sequence), the CDR1 and CDR2 loops are MNHEY and SMNVEV. The CDR3 spans 13 residues, from the cysteine through the phenylalanine. Of all the DNA, just the CDR3 is kept, 39 bases in frame from base 1. Trimming at the junction amounts to 3 bases on V and 10 bases on J, and the germline ends lie 15 bases apart. The material sequenced was blood, either unsorted or a sorted T cell fraction (not recorded which). This receptor chain uses TRBV27 and TRBJ1-1; matching of 5 bases hints at TRBD1 as the D gene. This TCR derives from a female donor with ankylosing spondylitis or in good health (not recorded which). The CDR3 reads CASSFSRANGAFF. The DNA sequence reads TGTGCCAGCAGTTTTAGCAGGGCTAATGGAGCTTTCTTT.